The 24 T cell receptor beta chains given below trace back to one sample, sequenced in a study of T cells in Graves' hyperthyroidism and ophthalmopathy. There were TCR beta CDR3 regions amplified from RNA transcripts. Carried out on the TCR CDR3, a first-round RT-PCR used the HTBI primer set. MiXCR, applied by TCRdb to the multiplex PCR reads, yields one record per CDR3 protein. The sample lists 150,000 to 200,000 distinct CDR3 sequences; approximately 17% were seen once. Sequenced: blood. The receptors derive from a woman aged 45-60 years with Graves' hyperthyroidism.

This clonotype turned up a few times. V is TRBV6-1 and J is TRBJ2-5; D is unresolved. With 5 bases removed from V and 5 bases from J, the gap between germline ends came to 12 bases. Germline V gene lookup returns CDR1 MNHNS and CDR2 SASEGT. The CDR3 spans 13 residues. CDR3 sequence (DNA): TGTGCCAGCAGTTATTGGGCCGGGGAGACCCAGTACTTC. It is translated as CASSYWAGETQYF.

This clonotype was detected ten times or more. The chain recombines TRBV7-9 with TRBJ1-2, with D possibly being TRBD1 (6 bases). Germline values: CDR1 SEHNR, CDR2 FQNEAQ (reference sequence). The CDR3 is 16 residues long. Deletions cut 5 bases from V and 3 bases from J, with 19 bases between. This CDR3 is CASSQFKTGLDYGYTF. The CDR3 bases are TGTGCCAGCAGCCAATTTAAGACAGGATTGGACTATGGCTACACCTTC. Complete variable domain (other parts from reference TRBV7-9 and TRBJ1-2): DTGVSQNPRHKITKRGQNVTFRCDPISEHNRLYWYRQTLGQGPEFLTYFQNEAQLEKSRLLSDRFSAERPKGSFSTLEIQRTEQGDSAMYLCASSQFKTGLDYGYTFGSGTRLTVV.

Remarks on this clonotype: A much larger clone sits a single nucleotide away, making a read error possible. The rearrangement joins TRBV2 to TRBJ2-1, with 7 bases lining up with TRBD1. Germline CDR1 and CDR2: SNHLY and FYNNEI. The CDR3 extends over 13 amino acids. Written as DNA, the CDR3 is TGTACCAGCAGCACCACAGGGGTCAATGAGCAGTTCTTC. It is translated as CTSSTTGVNEQFF.

The chain joins TRBV20-1 to TRBJ1-3, with D possibly matching TRBD1 (5 bases). This CDR3 comprises 13 residues. V shed 0 bases and J shed 4 bases, with 7 bases lying between them. Germline-derived CDR1 and CDR2 are DFQATT and SNEGSKA (reference sequence). Here the CDR3 reads CSARDGGGNTIYF. The CDR3 DNA follows: TGCAGTGCTAGAGATGGGGGAGGAAACACCATATATTTT.

The table lists this clonotype with a few counts. A single base separates this from a much larger clone, so it may be a read error. V gene TRBV19 combines with J gene TRBJ2-1; D call uncertain. Germline V gene lookup returns CDR1 LNHDA and CDR2 SQIVND (reference sequence). V lost 3 bases to trimming and J lost 8 bases, with 14 bases between them. This CDR3 spans 14 amino acids. The CDR3 DNA follows: TGTGCCAGTAGTATTGAGGCTAGTGATGATGAGCAGTTCTTC. As protein: CASSIEASDDEQFF.

In its sample, this clonotype was seen many times. The V gene is TRBV2, the J gene TRBJ1-4, with D hard to call. This CDR3 spans 16 amino acids. Germline V lookup: CDR1 SNHLY, CDR2 FYNNEI. The ends were cut back, 8 bases at V and 3 bases at J, with 19 bases in the middle. Written as DNA, the CDR3 is TGTGCCAGCCAGCAAAGACACCGACTTGCTAATGAAAAACTGTTTTTT. It yields the protein CASQQRHRLANEKLFF.

This clonotype was recorded at least ten times. The chain links TRBV7-3 to TRBJ2-5; TRBD2 matches at 8 bases. The V and J ends lost 3 bases and 5 bases, in that order; junction bases with no gene match: 5. The germline V gene encodes CDR1 SGHTA and CDR2 FQGTGA. This CDR3 contains 14 residues. CDR3 loop: CASSFGRGGETQYF. For the CDR3, the DNA is TGTGCCAGCAGCTTCGGGAGGGGGGGGGAGACCCAGTACTTC.

This clonotype turned up a few times. The chain joins TRBV4-1 to TRBJ2-5; D might be TRBD2 (6 bases). Trimming shortened V by 6 bases and J by 5 bases, and 16 bases separated the two germline ends. This CDR3 spans 14 amino acids. Germline V gene data show CDR1 as MGHRA and CDR2 as YSYEKL. The CDR3 spells CASSPMFAGETQYF. The CDR3 coding sequence is TGCGCCAGCAGTCCCATGTTTGCGGGGGAGACCCAGTACTTC.

The sample holds many counts of this clonotype. V and J are TRBV19 and TRBJ1-1, with D perhaps TRBD1 (5 bases). The CDR3 runs to 12 residues. Per germline, CDR1 LNHDA and CDR2 SQIVND (reference sequence). Trimming removed 3 bases at V and 9 bases at J, with 11 bases between. This CDR3 is CASSIQGRQAFF. In nucleotides, the CDR3 is TGTGCCAGTAGTATCCAGGGCAGACAAGCTTTCTTT.

The V and J genes are TRBV29-1 and TRBJ2-5; possibly TRBD2 for D (6 bases). Between the trimmed V and J ends, which lost 2 bases and 5 bases, there was a span of 12 bases. The germline gives CDR1 SQVTM, CDR2 ANQGSEA. The CDR3 has 13 residues. CDR3 loop: CSVERGTWETQYF. DNA of the CDR3: TGCAGCGTTGAACGGGGGACGTGGGAGACCCAGTACTTC. The full variable domain, completed using reference TRBV29-1 and TRBJ2-5, is SAVISQKPSRDICQRGTSLTIQCQVDSQVTMMFWYRQQPGQSLTLIATANQGSEATYESGFVIDKFPISRPNLTFSTLTVSNMSPEDSSIYLCSVERGTWETQYFGPGTRLLVL.

This clonotype was counted at least ten times. The chain couples TRBV19 to TRBJ1-1; D remains unclear. CDR3 length equals 13 residues. V lost 6 bases and J 4 bases, leaving 12 bases between the germline ends. Germline CDR1 LNHDA, CDR2 SQIVND (reference sequence). The CDR3 DNA reads as TGTGCCAGTAGCCCGGGCCGCCCCACTGAAGCTTTCTTT. Translated: CASSPGRPTEAFF.

This clonotype was seen ten or more times. The chain is built from TRBV28 and TRBJ2-5; no clear D. Deletions cut 3 bases from V and 3 bases from J, with 8 bases between. The CDR3 is 13 residues long. Germline assignment: CDR1 MDHEN and CDR2 SYDVKM. As DNA, the CDR3 is TGTGCCAGCAGTTTTCCCCCGGAAGAGACCCAGTACTTC. It yields the protein CASSFPPEETQYF.

This chain links TRBV6-5 with TRBJ1-3, with TRBD1 as a possible D gene (5 bases). V was shortened by 2 bases and J by 4 bases, with 12 bases between the two germline ends. CDR1 MNHEY and CDR2 SVGAGI come from the germline V gene. The CDR3 has 15 amino acids. CDR3 loop: CASSYDPGKGNTIYF. Written as DNA, the CDR3 is TGTGCCAGCAGTTACGACCCAGGGAAAGGAAACACCATATATTTT.

This clonotype was recorded many times. The chain is built from TRBV5-1 and TRBJ1-2; no firm D call. Germline CDR1 and CDR2: SGHRS and YFSETQ. The ends were cut back, 4 bases at V and 1 base at J, with 8 bases in the middle. This CDR3 region has 13 residues. CDR3 bases: TGCGCCAGCAGCGCCGACAATAACTATGGCTACACCTTC. Translation: CASSADNNYGYTF.

This clonotype was counted at least ten times. The chain employs TRBV2 and TRBJ1-5; no clear D. There are 13 residues in the CDR3. Trimming stripped 0 bases from V and 9 bases from J, with 9 bases between. Germline CDR1 SNHLY, CDR2 FYNNEI. The CDR3 region has the DNA TGTGCCAGCAGTGAAGCGGGCCCTTTGCCCCAGCATTTT. Its protein product is CASSEAGPLPQHF.

The sample holds a few counts of this clonotype. It may be a read error: a sequence one base away is much more abundant. The rearrangement links TRBV20-1 to TRBJ2-5, with D perhaps being TRBD1 or TRBD2 (5 bases each). The CDR3 loop spans 13 amino acids. The V gene's germline CDR1 is DFQATT and CDR2 SNEGSKA (reference sequence). V lost 3 bases to trimming and J lost 9 bases, with 17 bases between them. CDR3 sequence: CSASAPGRQPQYF. The DNA of the CDR3 is TGCAGTGCTAGCGCCCCGGGGCGGCAGCCCCAGTACTTC.

At least ten counts were recorded for this clonotype. Likely a read error: the CDR3 ends without its conserved phenylalanine or tryptophan. V and J are TRBV16 and TRBJ1-1; D remains unclear. This CDR3 comprises 13 residues. Between the trimmed V and J ends, which lost 4 bases and 4 bases, there was a span of 10 bases. Germline-derived CDR1 and CDR2 are KGHSY and FQNENV. The CDR3 sequence is CASSRLGGTEAFL. The CDR3 bases are TGTGCCAGCAGCCGTCTAGGCGGCACTGAAGCTTTCCTT.

This clonotype occurred many times. The chain uses TRBV7-2 and TRBJ1-5; D is ambiguous. Germline V lookup: CDR1 SGHTA, CDR2 FQGNSA. Trimming pared 6 bases from V and 0 bases from J, leaving 6 bases between. The CDR3 sequence is 13 residues long. The CDR3 DNA sequence: TGTGCCAGCAGTGTGGGTAGCAATCAGCCCCAGCATTTT. It specifies CASSVGSNQPQHF. Full variable domain (outside the CDR3, taken from reference TRBV7-2 and TRBJ1-5): GAGVSQSPSNKVTEKGKDVELRCDPISGHTALYWYRQSLGQGLEFLIYFQGNSAPDKSGLPSDRFSAERTGGSVSTLTIQRTQQEDSAVYLCASSVGSNQPQHFGDGTRLSIL.

This clonotype was found a few times. The V gene is TRBV19, the J gene TRBJ1-4, with no clear D. Germline V CDR1 and CDR2: LNHDA, SQIVND (reference sequence). Trimming shortened V by 0 bases and J by 4 bases, and 12 bases separated the two germline ends. The CDR3 consists of 16 residues. CDR3 sequence reads: CASSIDLFNLNEKLFF. The CDR3 nucleotides are TGTGCCAGTAGTATAGATCTATTCAACCTTAATGAAAAACTGTTTTTT.

This clonotype was picked up many times. The CDR3 DNA sequence: TGTGCCAGCAGTCCCGACAGCCCAGTCTACAATGAGCAGTTCTTC. This encodes CASSPDSPVYNEQFF. The chain joins TRBV12-3 or TRBV12-4 to TRBJ2-1; weak D call: TRBD1 (5 bases). V was pared by 5 bases and J by 3 bases, with 14 bases between. This CDR3 region has 15 residues.

This clonotype has at least ten counts. The chain joins TRBV28 to TRBJ2-1; maybe TRBD2 (6 bases). Trimming pared 6 bases from V and 9 bases from J, leaving 21 bases between. This CDR3 is built from 15 residues. CDR1 and CDR2 from the germline V gene are MDHEN and SYDVKM. The CDR3 protein is CASRGGGTGRGEQFF. The DNA for the CDR3 is TGTGCCAGCAGGGGGGGTGGGACGGGACGTGGTGAGCAGTTCTTC.

This clonotype occurred many times. An end of the junction does not agree with germline; a read error may underlie this. This rearrangement joins TRBV5-1 to TRBJ2-3; TRBD1 agrees at 8 bases. Germline V gene lookup returns CDR1 SGHRS and CDR2 YFSETQ. The CDR3 has 16 residues. Written as DNA, the CDR3 is TGCGCCAGCAGCACCACGACAGGGGTAGGCACAAATACGCAGTATTTT. This gives the protein CASSTTTGVGTNTQYF.

This clonotype appeared many times. This chain uses TRBV12-3 or TRBV12-4 with TRBJ2-2, with D possibly being TRBD1 (7 bases). The CDR3 extends over 16 amino acids. Trimming removed 6 bases from V and 6 bases from J, with 20 bases in between. The CDR3 region has the DNA TGTGCCAGCAGCTCTCAGGAGGGGGCTAGGGCCGGGGAGCTGTTTTTT. As protein: CASSSQEGARAGELFF.

This clonotype has a count of ten or more. This chain joins TRBV12-3 or TRBV12-4 and TRBJ1-5; D not certain. Trimming cost V 5 bases and J 4 bases, with 12 bases left between them. The length of the CDR3 is 14 residues. CDR3 DNA sequence: TGTGCCAGCAGTACCCTGGGGTCAAATCAGCCCCAGCATTTT. It encodes CASSTLGSNQPQHF.